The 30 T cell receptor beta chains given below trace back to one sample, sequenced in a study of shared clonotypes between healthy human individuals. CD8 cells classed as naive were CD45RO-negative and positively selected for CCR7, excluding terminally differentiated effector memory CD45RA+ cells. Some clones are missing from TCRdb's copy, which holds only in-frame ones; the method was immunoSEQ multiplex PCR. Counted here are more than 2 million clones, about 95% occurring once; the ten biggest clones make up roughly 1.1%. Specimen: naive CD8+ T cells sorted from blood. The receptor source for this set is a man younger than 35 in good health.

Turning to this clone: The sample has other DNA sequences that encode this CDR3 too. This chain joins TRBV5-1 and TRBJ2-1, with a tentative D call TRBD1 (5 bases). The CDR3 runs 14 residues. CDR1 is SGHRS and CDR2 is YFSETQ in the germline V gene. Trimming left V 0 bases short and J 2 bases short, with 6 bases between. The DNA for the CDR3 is TGCGCCAGCAGCTTGGGGGGCCCCTACAATGAGCAGTTCTTC. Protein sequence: CASSLGGPYNEQFF.

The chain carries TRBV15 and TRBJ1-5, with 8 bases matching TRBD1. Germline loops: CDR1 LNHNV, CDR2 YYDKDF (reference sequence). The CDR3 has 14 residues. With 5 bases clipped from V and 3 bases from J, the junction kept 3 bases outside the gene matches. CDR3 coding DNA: TGTGCCACCAGCTTGGACAGGGACAATCAGCCCCAGCATTTT. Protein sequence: CATSLDRDNQPQHF.

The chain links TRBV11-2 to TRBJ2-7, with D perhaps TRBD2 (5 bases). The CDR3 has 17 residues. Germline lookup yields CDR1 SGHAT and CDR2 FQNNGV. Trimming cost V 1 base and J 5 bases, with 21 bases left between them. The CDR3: CASSLGWVSEDLDEQYF. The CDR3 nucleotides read TGTGCCAGCAGCTTAGGTTGGGTTAGCGAGGACCTTGACGAGCAGTACTTC.

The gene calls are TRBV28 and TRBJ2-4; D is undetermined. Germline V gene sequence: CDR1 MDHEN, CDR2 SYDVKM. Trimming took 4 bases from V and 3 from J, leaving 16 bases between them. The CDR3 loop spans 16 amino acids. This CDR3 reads CASSSLMWVSKNIQYF. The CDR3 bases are TGTGCCAGCAGTTCCCTTATGTGGGTTAGCAAAAACATTCAGTACTTC.

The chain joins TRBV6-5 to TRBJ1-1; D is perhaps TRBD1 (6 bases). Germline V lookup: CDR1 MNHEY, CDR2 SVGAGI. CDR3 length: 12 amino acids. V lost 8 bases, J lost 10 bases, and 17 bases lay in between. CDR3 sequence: CASEGVQGTAFF. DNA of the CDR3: TGTGCCAGCGAAGGGGTACAGGGAACAGCTTTCTTT.

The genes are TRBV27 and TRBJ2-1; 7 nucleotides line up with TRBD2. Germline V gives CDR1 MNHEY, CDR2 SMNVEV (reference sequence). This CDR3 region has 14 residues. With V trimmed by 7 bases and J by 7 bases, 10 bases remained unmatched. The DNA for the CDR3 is TGTGCCAGCAAGAGAGCGGGAACGGTGAATGAGCAGTTCTTC. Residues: CASKRAGTVNEQFF.

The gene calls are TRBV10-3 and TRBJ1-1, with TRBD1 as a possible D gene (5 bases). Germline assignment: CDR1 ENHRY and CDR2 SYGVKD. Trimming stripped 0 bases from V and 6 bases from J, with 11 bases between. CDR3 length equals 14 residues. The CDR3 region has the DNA TGTGCCATCAGTGAGTCGTCGGGGGAGGCTGAAGCTTTCTTT. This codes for CAISESSGEAEAFF.

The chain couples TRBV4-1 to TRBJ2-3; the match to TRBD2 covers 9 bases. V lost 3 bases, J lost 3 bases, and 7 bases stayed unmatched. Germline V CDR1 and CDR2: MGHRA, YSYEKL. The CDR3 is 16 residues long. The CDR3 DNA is TGCGCCAGCAGCCAGATAGCGGGAGAGAGGACAGATACGCAGTATTTT. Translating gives CASSQIAGERTDTQYF.

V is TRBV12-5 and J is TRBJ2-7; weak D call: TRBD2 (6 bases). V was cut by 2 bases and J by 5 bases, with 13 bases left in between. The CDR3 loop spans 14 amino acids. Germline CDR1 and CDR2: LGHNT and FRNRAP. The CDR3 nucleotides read TGTGCTAGTGGTTTGTGGGAGGCGGTCCACGAGCAGTACTTC. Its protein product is CASGLWEAVHEQYF.

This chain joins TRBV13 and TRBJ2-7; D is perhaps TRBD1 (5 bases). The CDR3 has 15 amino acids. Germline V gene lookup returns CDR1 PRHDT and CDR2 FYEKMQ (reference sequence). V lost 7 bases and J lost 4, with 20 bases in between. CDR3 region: CASIQLGADRYEQYF. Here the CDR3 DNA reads TGTGCCAGCATCCAATTAGGGGCTGATCGGTACGAGCAGTACTTC.

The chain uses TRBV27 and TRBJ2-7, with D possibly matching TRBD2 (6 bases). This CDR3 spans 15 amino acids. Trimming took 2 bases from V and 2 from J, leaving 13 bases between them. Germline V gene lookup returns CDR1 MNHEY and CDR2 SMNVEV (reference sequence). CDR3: CASSLGPGVAYEQYF. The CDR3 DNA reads TGTGCCAGCAGTTTAGGGCCGGGGGTGGCCTACGAGCAGTACTTC.

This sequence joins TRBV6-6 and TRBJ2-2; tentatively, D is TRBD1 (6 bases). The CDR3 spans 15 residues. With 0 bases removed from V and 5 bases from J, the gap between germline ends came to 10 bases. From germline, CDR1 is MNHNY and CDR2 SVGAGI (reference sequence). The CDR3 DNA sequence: TGTGCCAGCAGTTACTCAACAGGGTGGACCGGGGAGCTGTTTTTT. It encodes CASSYSTGWTGELFF.

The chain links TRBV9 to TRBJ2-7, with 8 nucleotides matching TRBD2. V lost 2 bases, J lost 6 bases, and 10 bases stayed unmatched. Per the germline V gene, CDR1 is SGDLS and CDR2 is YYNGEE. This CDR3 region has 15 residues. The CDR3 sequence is CASSVRSSGNFEQYF. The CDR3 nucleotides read TGTGCCAGCAGCGTCCGCAGTAGCGGGAACTTCGAGCAGTACTTC. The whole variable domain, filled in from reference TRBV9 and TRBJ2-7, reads DSGVTQTPKHLITATGQRVTLRCSPRSGDLSVYWYQQSLDQGLQFLIQYYNGEERAKGNILERFSAQQFPDLHSELNLSSLELGDSALYFCASSVRSSGNFEQYFGPGTRLTVT.

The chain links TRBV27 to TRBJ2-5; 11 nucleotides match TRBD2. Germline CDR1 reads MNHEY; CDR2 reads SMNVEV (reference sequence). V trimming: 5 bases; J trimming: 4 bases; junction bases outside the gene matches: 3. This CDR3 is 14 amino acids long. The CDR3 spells CASSNSGRGETQYF. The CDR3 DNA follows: TGTGCCAGCAGTAATAGCGGGAGGGGAGAGACCCAGTACTTC.

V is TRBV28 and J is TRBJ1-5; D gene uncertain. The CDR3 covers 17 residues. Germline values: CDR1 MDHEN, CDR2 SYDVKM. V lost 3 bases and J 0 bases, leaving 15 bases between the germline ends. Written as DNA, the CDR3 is TGTGCCAGCAGTTTGTTCAAGGGTATTAGTAGCAATCAGCCCCAGCATTTT. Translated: CASSLFKGISSNQPQHF.

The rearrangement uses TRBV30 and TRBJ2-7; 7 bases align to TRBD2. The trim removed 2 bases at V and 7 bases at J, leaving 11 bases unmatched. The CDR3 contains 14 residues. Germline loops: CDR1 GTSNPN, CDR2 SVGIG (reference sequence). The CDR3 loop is CAWSREGAYEEQYF. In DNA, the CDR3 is TGTGCCTGGAGTAGGGAGGGCGCTTACGAGGAGCAGTACTTC.

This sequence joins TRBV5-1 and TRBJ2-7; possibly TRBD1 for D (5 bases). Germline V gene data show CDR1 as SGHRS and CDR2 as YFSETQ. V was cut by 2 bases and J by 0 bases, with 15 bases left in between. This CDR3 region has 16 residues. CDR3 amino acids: CASSFTGLLTSYEQYF. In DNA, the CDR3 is TGCGCCAGCAGCTTTACAGGCCTTCTAACCTCCTACGAGCAGTACTTC.

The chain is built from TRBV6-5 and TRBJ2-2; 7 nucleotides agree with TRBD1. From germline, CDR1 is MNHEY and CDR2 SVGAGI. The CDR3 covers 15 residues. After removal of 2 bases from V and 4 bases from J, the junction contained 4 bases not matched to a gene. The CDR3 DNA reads TGTGCCAGCAGTTACGAAGGGGGCGGCACCGGGGAGCTGTTTTTT. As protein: CASSYEGGGTGELFF.

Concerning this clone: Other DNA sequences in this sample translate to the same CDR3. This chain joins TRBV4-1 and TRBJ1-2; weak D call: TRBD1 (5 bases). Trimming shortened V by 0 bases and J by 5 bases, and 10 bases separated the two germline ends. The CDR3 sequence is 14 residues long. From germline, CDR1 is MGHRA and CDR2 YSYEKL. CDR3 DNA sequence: TGCGCCAGCAGCCAAGATCGGGGCGGGTATGGCTACACCTTC. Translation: CASSQDRGGYGYTF.

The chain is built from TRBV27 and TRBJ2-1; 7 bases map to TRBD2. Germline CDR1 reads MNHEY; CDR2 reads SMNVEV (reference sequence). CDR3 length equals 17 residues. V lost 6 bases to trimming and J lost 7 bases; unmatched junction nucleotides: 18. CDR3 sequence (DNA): TGTGCCAGCAGCCATCTTCTAGTGGCGGGAGTTAAGAATGAGCAGTTCTTC. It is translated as CASSHLLVAGVKNEQFF.

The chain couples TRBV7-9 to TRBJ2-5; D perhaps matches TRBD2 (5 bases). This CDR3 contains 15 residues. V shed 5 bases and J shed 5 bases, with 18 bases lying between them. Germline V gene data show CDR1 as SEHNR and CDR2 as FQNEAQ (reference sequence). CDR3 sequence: CASSPIQLTGETQYF. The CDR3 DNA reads TGTGCCAGCAGCCCAATACAGTTGACGGGGGAGACCCAGTACTTC.

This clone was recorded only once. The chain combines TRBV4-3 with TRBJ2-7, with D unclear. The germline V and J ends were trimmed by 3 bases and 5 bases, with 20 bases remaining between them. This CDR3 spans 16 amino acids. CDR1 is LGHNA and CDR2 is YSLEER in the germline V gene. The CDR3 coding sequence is TGCGCCAGCAGCCAGGAAGACCCTACCTCGGGCGACGAGCAGTACTTC. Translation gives CASSQEDPTSGDEQYF.

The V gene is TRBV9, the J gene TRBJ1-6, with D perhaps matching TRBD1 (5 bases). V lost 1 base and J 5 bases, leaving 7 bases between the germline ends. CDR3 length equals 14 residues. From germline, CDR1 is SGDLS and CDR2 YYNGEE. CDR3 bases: TGTGCCAGCAGCGTATGGGGGGATAATTCACCCCTCCACTTT. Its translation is CASSVWGDNSPLHF.

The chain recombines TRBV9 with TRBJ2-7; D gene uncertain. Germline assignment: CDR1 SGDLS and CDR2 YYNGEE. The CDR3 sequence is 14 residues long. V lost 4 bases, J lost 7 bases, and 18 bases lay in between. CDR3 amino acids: CASSPPAANGEQYF. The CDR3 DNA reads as TGTGCCAGCAGCCCTCCCGCGGCAAACGGGGAGCAGTACTTC.

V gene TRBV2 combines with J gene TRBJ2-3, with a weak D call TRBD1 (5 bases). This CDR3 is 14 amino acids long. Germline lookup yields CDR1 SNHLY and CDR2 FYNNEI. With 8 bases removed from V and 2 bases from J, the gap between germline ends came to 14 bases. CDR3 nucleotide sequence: TGTGCCAGCGCTTTGGACACAGACACAGATACGCAGTATTTT. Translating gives CASALDTDTDTQYF.

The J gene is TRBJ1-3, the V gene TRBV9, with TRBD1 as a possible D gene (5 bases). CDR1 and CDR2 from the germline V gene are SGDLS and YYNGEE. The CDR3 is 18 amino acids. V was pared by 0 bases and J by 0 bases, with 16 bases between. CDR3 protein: CASSVADISGPSGNTIYF. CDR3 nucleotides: TGTGCCAGCAGCGTAGCTGACATCTCGGGGCCCTCTGGAAACACCATATATTTT.

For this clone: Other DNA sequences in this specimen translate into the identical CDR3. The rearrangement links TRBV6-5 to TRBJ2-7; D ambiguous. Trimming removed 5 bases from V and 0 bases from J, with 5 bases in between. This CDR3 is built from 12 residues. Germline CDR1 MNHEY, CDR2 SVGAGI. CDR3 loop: CASSGSSYEQYF. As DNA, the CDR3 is TGTGCCAGCAGTGGCAGCTCCTACGAGCAGTACTTC.

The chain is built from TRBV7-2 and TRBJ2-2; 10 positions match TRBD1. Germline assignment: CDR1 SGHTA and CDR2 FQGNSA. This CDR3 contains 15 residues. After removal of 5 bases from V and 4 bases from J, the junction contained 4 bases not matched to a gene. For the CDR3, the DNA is TGTGCCAGCAGCCTTGACAGGGGGCGCACCGGGGAGCTGTTTTTT. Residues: CASSLDRGRTGELFF. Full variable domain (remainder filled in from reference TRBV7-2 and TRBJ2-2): GAGVSQSPSNKVTEKGKDVELRCDPISGHTALYWYRQSLGQGLEFLIYFQGNSAPDKSGLPSDRFSAERTGGSVSTLTIQRTQQEDSAVYLCASSLDRGRTGELFFGEGSRLTVL.

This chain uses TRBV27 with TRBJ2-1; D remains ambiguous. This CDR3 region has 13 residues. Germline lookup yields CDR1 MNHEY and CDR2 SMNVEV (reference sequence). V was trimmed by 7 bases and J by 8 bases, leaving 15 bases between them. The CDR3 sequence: CASMVLGGDEQFF. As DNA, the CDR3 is TGTGCCAGCATGGTTTTGGGTGGGGATGAGCAGTTCTTC.

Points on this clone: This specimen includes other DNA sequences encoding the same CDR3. The CDR3 loop is CASSFQGGEQYF. For the CDR3, the DNA is TGTGCCAGCAGCTTCCAGGGCGGCGAGCAGTACTTC. This chain links TRBV5-4 with TRBJ2-7; D perhaps matches TRBD1 (5 bases). CDR3 size: 12 residues. Trimming took off 2 bases at V and 6 bases at J, with 9 bases between the two ends. Germline CDR1 SGHNT, CDR2 YYREEE (reference sequence).